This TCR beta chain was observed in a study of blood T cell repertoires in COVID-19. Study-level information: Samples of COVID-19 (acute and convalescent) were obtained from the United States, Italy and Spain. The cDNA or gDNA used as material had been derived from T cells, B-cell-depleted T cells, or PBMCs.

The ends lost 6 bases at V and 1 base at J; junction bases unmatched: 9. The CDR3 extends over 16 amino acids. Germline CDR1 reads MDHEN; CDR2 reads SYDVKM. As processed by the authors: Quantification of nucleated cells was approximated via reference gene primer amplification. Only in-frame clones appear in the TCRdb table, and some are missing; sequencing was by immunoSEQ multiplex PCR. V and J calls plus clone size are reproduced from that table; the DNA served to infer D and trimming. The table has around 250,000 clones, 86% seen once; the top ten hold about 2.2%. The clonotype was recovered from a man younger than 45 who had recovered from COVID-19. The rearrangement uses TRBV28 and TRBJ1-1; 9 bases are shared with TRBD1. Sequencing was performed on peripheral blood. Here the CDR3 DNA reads TGTGCCAGCAGACCGGGACAGGGCTACGGGAACACTGAAGCTTTCTTT. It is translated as CASRPGQGYGNTEAFF.